The present TCR beta chain was sequenced within a study of cytomegalovirus exposure and HLA in healthy donors (dated by TCRdb to about 2017). At the level of the whole study: According to a later analysis, one platform produced both the 120 validation repertoires and the 666 repertoires of the first cohort. The study aimed to test whether signatures of past pathogen exposure could be identified by cataloging public T cell receptors. High-throughput TCR immunosequencing, statistical association of individual TCRs with disease status, and machine learning were combined to predict cytomegalovirus infection status. A separate validation cohort of 100 to 150 different subjects was used in addition to the roughly 670-subject first cohort.

General findings and caveats noted by the study authors: Across donors, most TCR sequences were observed very rarely, whereas some public TCRs were present in many individuals. A later analysis found that TCRs clustered in the first cohort also tended to co-occur in the 120 validation repertoires, with approximately 93% of cluster scores above 0. The study listed 164 TCR beta chains as associated with cytomegalovirus. In both the original and validation cohorts, the classifier was reported to diagnose cytomegalovirus status with high specificity and sensitivity. The authors suggested that the approach could potentially be generalized to other disease states and immunological phenotypes. A few of the identified cytomegalovirus-associated TCR beta chains were confirmed in vitro to be specific for cytomegalovirus antigens. A later analysis lacked HLA typing for the validation cohort, so it scored co-occurrence in that cohort across all 130 or so repertoires.

For this clone: The target of this receptor is not known. No base quality information exists; no much larger clone differs at one position.

Library preparation employed the immunoSEQ multiplex PCR assay. The source study handled its data this way. To diagnose cytomegalovirus status from the catalog of TCR beta chain sequences, a statistical classification framework was built. TCRdb stores this immuneACCESS table with in-frame sequences only. Part of the clones is absent; in the studies checked, under half of the shortfall reflects unresolved V genes, and no reason is known for the rest. V, J and clone size were drawn from that table, and D and trimming were deduced from the DNA. Present in this sample are around 180,000 clones, roughly 84% of which were seen just once. The top ten clonotypes cover roughly 6.5% of the sample. The CDR3 numbers 16 residues from cysteine through phenylalanine. Kept here is only the CDR3 DNA, which spans 48 bases and is read in frame from base 1. V is pruned by 7 bases and J by 0 bases, leaving 8 bases of the junction without a gene match. Looking up the germline V gene yields CDR1 MDHEN and CDR2 SYDVKM.

Separate from the approximately 700-subject first cohort, the validation cohort of roughly 110 subjects was the group to which the donors belonged. Material for sequencing was PBMCs. This TCR was sampled from a man aged 18 to 30 in good health and CMV-seropositive. The V and J genes are TRBV28 and TRBJ2-5, and 10 bases in between align with TRBD2. CDR3 region: CASTTSGKGYQETQYF. DNA sequence: TGTGCCAGCACAACTAGCGGGAAGGGGTACCAAGAGACCCAGTACTTC.